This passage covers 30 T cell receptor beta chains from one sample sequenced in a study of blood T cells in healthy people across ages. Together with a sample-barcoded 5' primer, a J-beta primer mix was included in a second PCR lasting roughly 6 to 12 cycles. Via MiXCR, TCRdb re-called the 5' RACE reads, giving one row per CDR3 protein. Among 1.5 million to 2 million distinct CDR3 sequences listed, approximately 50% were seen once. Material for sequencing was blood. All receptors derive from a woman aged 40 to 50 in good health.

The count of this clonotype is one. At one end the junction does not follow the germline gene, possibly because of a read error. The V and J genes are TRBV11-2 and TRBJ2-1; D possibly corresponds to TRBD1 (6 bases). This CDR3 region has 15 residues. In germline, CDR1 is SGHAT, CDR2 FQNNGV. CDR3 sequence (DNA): TGTGCCAGCGGCTTCGCACAGGGAGTATACAATGAGCAGTTCTTC. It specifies CASGFAQGVYNEQFF.

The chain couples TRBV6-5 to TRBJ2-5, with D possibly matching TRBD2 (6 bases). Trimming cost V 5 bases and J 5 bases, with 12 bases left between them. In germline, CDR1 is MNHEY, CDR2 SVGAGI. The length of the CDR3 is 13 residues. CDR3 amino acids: CASSVRGWETQYF. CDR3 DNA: TGTGCCAGCAGTGTCCGGGGGTGGGAGACCCAGTACTTC.

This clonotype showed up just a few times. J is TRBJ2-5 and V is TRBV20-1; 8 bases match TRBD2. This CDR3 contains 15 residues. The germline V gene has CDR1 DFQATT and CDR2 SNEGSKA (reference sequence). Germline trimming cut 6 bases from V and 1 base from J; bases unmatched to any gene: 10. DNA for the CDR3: TGCAGTGCGAGATCTAGCGGGCGATTCCAAGAGACCCAGTACTTC. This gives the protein CSARSSGRFQETQYF.

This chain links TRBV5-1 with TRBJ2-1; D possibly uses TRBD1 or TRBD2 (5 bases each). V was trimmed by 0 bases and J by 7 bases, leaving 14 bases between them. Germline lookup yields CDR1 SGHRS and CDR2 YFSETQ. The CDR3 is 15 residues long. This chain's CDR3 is CASSLATGGTNEQFF. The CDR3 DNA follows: TGCGCCAGCAGCTTGGCCACTGGGGGTACAAATGAGCAGTTCTTC.

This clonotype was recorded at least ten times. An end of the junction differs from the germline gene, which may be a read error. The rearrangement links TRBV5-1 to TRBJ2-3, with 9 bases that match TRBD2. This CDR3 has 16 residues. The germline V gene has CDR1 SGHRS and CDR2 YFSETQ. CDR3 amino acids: CASSLEAGGGTDTQYF. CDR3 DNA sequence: TGTGCCAGCAGCTTAGAAGCGGGGGGAGGCACAGATACGCAGTATTTT.

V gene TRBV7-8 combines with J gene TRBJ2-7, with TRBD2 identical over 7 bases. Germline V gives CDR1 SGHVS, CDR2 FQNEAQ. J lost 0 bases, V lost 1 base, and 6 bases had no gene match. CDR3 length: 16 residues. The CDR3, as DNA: TGTGCCAGCAGCTTAGTAGTGGGGGGGATCTCCTACGAGCAGTACTTC. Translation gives CASSLVVGGISYEQYF.

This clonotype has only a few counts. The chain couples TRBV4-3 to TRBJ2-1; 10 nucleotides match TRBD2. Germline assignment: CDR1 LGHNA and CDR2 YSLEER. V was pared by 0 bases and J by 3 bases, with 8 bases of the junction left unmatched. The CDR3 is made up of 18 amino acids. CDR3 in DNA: TGCGCCAGCAGCCAAGAACGGGCTAGCGGGGGAAACTACAATGAGCAGTTCTTC. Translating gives CASSQERASGGNYNEQFF.

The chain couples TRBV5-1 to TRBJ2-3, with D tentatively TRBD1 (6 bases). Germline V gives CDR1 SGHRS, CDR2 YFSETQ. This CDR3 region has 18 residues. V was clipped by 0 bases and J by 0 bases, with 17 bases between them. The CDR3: CASSLANVGGPSTDTQYF. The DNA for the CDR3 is TGCGCCAGCAGCTTGGCCAACGTAGGGGGACCTAGCACAGATACGCAGTATTTT.

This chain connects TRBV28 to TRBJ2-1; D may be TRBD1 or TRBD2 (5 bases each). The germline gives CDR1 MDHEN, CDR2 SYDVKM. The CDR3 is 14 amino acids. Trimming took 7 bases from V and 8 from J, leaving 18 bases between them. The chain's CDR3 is CASTSLAGSDEQFF. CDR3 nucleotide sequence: TGTGCCAGCACCTCTCTGGCAGGGAGCGATGAGCAGTTCTTC.

Here the CDR3 DNA reads TGTGCCAGCAGGAGCGAAGAGATAGCGGCCAATGAGCAGTTCTTC. It encodes CASRSEEIAANEQFF. The chain joins TRBV4-2 to TRBJ2-1, with a weak D call TRBD2 (6 bases). Per germline, CDR1 LGHNA and CDR2 YNFKEQ. CDR3 length: 15 residues. Trimming cost V 6 bases and J 6 bases, with 18 bases left between them.

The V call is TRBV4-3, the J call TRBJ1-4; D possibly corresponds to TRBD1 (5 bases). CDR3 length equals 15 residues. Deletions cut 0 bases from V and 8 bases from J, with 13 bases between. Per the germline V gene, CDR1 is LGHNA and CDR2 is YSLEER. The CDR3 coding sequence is TGCGCCAGCAGCCAAGATACCCCAGGGTTCGAAAAACTGTTTTTT. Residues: CASSQDTPGFEKLFF.

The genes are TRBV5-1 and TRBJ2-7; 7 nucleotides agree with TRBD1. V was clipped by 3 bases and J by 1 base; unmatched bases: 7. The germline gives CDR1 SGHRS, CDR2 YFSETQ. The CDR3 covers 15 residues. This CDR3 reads CASSSEQGLSYEQYF. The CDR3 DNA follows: TGCGCCAGCAGCTCAGAACAGGGGTTATCCTACGAGCAGTACTTC.

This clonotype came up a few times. CDR3 in DNA: TGTGCCAGCAGCTTAGCGTCGTCTAGCGGGGGGGGGTACAATGAGCAGTTCTTC. This gives the protein CASSLASSSGGGYNEQFF. The chain is built from TRBV7-2 and TRBJ2-1; 12 bases line up with TRBD2. CDR1 and CDR2 (germline): SGHTA, FQGNSA. This CDR3 contains 18 residues. The V and J ends lost 0 bases and 4 bases, in that order; junction bases with no gene match: 7.

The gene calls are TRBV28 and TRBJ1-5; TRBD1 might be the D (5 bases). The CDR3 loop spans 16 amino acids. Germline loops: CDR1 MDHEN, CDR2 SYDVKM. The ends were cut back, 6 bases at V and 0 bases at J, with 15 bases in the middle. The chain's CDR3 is CASSPTDIYSNQPQHF. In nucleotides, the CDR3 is TGTGCCAGCAGCCCGACAGATATTTATAGCAATCAGCCCCAGCATTTT.

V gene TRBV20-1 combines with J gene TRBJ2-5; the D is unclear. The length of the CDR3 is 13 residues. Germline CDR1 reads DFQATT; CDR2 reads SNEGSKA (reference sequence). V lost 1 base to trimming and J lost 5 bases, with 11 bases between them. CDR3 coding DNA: TGCAGTGCTAGAGTCCCAGCTGGCGAGACCCAGTACTTC. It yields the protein CSARVPAGETQYF.

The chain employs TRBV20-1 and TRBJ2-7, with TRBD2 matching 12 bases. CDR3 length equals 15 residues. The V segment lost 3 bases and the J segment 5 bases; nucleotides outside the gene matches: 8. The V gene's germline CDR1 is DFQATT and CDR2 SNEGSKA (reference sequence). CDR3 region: CSARTKTSGGDEQYF. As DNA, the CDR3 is TGCAGTGCTAGGACAAAGACTAGCGGGGGCGACGAGCAGTACTTC.

The CDR3 DNA reads TGTGCCAGCAGCTGGGGGGACTACGAGCAGTACTTC. It translates to CASSWGDYEQYF. The chain combines TRBV5-6 with TRBJ2-7; possible D gene TRBD2, 6 bases. Germline CDR1 is SGHDT and CDR2 is YYEEEE. The CDR3 runs to 12 residues. The V end lost 3 bases, the J end lost 3 bases, and 7 bases lay between the germline ends. Full variable domain (missing parts from reference TRBV5-6 and TRBJ2-7): DAGVTQSPTHLIKTRGQQVTLRCSPKSGHDTVSWYQQALGQGPQFIFQYYEEEERQRGNFPDRFSGHQFPNYSSELNVNALLLGDSALYLCASSWGDYEQYFGPGTRLTVT.

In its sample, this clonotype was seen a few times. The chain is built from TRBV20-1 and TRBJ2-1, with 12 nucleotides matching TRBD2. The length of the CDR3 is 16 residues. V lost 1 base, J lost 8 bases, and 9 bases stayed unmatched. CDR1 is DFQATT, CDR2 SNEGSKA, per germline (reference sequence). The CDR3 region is CSARGPSGGAFDEQFF. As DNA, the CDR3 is TGCAGTGCTAGAGGTCCTAGCGGGGGGGCCTTCGATGAGCAGTTCTTC.

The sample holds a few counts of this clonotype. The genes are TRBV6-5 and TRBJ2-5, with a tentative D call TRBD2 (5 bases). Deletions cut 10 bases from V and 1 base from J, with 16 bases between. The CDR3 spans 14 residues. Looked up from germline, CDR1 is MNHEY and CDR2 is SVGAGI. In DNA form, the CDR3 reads TGTGCCACCACCAAGCACGGACTCCAAGAGACCCAGTACTTC. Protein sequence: CATTKHGLQETQYF.

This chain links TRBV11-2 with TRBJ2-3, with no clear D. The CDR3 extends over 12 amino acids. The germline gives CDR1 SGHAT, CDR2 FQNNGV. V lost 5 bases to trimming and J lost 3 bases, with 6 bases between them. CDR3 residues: CASSTITDTQYF. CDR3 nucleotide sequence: TGTGCCAGCAGCACAATTACAGATACGCAGTATTTT.

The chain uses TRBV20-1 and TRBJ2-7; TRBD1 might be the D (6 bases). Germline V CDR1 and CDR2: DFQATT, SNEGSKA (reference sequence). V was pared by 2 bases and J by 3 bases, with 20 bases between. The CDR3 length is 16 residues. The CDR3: CSARPLGRGQFYEQYF. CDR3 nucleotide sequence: TGCAGTGCTAGACCGCTTGGCAGAGGACAGTTCTACGAGCAGTACTTC.

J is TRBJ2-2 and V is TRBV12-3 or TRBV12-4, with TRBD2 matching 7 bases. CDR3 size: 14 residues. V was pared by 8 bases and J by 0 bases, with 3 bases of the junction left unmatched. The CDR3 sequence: CASLGGANTGELFF. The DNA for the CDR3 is TGTGCCAGCCTTGGGGGGGCGAACACCGGGGAGCTGTTTTTT.

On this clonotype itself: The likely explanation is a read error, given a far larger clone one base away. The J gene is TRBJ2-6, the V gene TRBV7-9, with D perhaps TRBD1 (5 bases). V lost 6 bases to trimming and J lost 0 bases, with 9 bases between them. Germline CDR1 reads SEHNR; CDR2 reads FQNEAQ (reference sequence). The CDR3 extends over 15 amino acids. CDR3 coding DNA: TGTGCCAGCAGTGTCGACAGCTCTGGGGCCAACGTCCTGACTTTC. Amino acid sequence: CASSVDSSGANVLTF.

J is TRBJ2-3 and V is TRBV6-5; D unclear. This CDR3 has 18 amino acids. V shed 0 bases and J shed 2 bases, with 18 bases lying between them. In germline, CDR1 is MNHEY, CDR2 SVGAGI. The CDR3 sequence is CASSYSYPSVTPTDTQYF. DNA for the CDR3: TGTGCCAGCAGTTACTCCTACCCGTCCGTAACCCCCACAGATACGCAGTATTTT.

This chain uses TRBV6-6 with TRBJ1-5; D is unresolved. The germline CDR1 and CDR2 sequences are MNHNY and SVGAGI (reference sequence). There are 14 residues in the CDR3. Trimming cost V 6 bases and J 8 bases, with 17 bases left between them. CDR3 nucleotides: TGTGCCAGCAGCCCCGGGAGCGGCATTAAGCCCCAGCATTTT. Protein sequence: CASSPGSGIKPQHF.

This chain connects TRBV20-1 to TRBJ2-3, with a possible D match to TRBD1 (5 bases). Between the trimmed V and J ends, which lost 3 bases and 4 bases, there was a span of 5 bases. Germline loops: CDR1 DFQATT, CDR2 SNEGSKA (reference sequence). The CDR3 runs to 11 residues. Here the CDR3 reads CSASRADTQYF. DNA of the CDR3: TGCAGTGCTAGCAGGGCAGATACGCAGTATTTT.

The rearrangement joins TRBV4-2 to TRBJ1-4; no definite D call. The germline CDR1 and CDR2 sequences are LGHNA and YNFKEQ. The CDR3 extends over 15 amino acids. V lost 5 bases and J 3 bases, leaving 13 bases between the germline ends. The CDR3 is CASSLRPGSNEKLFF. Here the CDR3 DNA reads TGTGCCAGCAGCTTGAGACCAGGTTCTAATGAAAAACTGTTTTTT.

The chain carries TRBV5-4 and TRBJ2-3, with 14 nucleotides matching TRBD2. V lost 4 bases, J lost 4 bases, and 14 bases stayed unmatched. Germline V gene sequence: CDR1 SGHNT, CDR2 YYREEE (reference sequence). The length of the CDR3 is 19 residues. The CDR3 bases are TGTGCCAGCAGCCGCGGGACTAGCGGGGGCGCCCCCCTCGCAGATACGCAGTATTTT. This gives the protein CASSRGTSGGAPLADTQYF. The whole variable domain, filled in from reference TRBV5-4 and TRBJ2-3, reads ETGVTQSPTHLIKTRGQQVTLRCSSQSGHNTVSWYQQALGQGPQFIFQYYREEENGRGNFPPRFSGLQFPNYSSELNVNALELDDSALYLCASSRGTSGGAPLADTQYFGPGTRLTVL.

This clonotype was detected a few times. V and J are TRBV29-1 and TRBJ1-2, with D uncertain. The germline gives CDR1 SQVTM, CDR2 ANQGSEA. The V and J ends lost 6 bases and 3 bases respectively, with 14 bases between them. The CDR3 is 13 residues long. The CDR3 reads CSVGSGLDYGYTF. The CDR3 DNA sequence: TGCAGCGTCGGCTCCGGGCTGGACTATGGCTACACCTTC. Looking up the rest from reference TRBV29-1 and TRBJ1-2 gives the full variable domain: SAVISQKPSRDICQRGTSLTIQCQVDSQVTMMFWYRQQPGQSLTLIATANQGSEATYESGFVIDKFPISRPNLTFSTLTVSNMSPEDSSIYLCSVGSGLDYGYTFGSGTRLTVV.

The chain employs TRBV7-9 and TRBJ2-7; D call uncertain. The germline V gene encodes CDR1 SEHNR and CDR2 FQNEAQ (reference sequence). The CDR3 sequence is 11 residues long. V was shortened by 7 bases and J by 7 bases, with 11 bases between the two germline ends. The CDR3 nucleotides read TGTGCCAGCACCTATACTAATGAGCAGTACTTC. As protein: CASTYTNEQYF.